These T cell receptor beta chains were read from a single sample in a study of regulatory T cells. Measured with immunoSEQ multiplex PCR; TCRdb has only the in-frame clones, and not every one. Among tens of thousands of clones, 89% were seen once, and the ten largest hold approximately 2.4%. Sequences were obtained from conventional CD4+ T cells sorted from blood. The receptors come from a person in their late teens or twenties with CD3G deficiency. CDR3s include the opening cysteine and the closing phenylalanine or tryptophan. Fields, in order: J gene, V gene, CDR3 protein.

>TRBJ2-1|TRBV11-1
CASSPSRDEQFF
>TRBJ1-1|TRBV5-1
CASRREVDTEAFF
>TRBJ1-1|TRBV6-6
CASSAYDEAFF
>TRBJ2-7|TRBV28
CASSEWGSEQYF
>TRBJ2-3|TRBV5-1
CASSSGLGGDTQYF
>TRBJ2-7|TRBV6-5
CASSHRDGGPEQYF
>TRBJ2-4|TRBV11-2
CASSLEGQGRAKNIQYF
>TRBJ2-2|TRBV6-5
CASSSDRVGFPGELFF
>TRBJ1-6|TRBV27
CASSLFRPGLNSPLHF
>TRBJ2-7|TRBV18
CASSPGGYEQYF
>TRBJ2-5|TRBV28
CATRTERSQYF
>TRBJ2-2|TRBV10-3
CAISGPTLTGELFF
>TRBJ2-5|TRBV5-1
CASSWGGGFGETQYF
>TRBJ2-5|TRBV5-1
CASSPMGGAQETQYF
>TRBJ2-7|TRBV28
CASSPGVAVSYEQYF
>TRBJ2-1|TRBV10-3
CAISGPGLRSYNEQFF
>TRBJ2-6|TRBV9
CASSVGDADSGANVLTF
>TRBJ1-2|TRBV20-1
CSAFDYNGYTF
>TRBJ2-7|TRBV10-3
CASGAGGDGEQYF
>TRBJ2-4|TRBV6-1
CASSRIPGPNIQYF
>TRBJ1-5|TRBV28
CASSLRGYSNQPQHF
>TRBJ2-1|TRBV28
CASSRQAGAYHEQFF